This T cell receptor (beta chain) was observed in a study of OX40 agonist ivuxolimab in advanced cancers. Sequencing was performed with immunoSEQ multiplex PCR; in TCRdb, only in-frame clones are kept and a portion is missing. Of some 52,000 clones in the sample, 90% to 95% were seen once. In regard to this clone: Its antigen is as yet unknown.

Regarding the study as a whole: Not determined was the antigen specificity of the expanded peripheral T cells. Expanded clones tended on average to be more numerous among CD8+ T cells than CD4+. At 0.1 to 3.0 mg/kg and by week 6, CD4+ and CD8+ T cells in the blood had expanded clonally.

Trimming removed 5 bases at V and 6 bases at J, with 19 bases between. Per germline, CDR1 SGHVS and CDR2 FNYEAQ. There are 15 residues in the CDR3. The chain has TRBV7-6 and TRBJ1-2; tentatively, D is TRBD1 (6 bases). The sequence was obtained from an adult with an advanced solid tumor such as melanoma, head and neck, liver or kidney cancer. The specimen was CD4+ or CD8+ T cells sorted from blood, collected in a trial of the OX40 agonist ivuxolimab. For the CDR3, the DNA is TGTGCCAGCAGCGCACAGGGCTTTCTGCGTAATGGCTACACCTTC. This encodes CASSAQGFLRNGYTF. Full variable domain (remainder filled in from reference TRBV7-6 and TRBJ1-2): GAGVSQSPRYKVTKRGQDVALRCDPISGHVSLYWYRQALGQGPEFLTYFNYEAQQDKSGLPNDRFSAERPEGSISTLTIQRTEQRDSAMYRCASSAQGFLRNGYTFGSGTRLTVV.